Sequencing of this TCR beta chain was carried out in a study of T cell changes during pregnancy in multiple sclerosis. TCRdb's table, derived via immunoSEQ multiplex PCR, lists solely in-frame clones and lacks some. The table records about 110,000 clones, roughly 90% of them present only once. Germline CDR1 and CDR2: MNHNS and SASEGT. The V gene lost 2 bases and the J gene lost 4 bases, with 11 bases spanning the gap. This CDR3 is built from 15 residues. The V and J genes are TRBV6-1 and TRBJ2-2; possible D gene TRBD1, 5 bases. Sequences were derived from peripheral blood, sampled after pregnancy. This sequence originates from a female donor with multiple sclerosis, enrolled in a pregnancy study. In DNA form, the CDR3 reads TGTGCCAGCAGTGAACAGGCAGGGTCCACCGGGGAGCTGTTTTTT. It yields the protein CASSEQAGSTGELFF.